One T cell receptor beta chain is described in this entry. This sample is drawn from a study of T cells after posttransplantation cyclophosphamide. The CDR3 spans 13 residues. The germline CDR1 and CDR2 sequences are LGHNA and YNFKEQ. V lost 5 bases to trimming and J lost 7 bases, with 12 bases between them. The assay was immunoSEQ multiplex PCR, and TCRdb's table has in-frame clones only and misses some. The sample contains around 14,000 clones, roughly four fifths of which appear only once. The sequence was obtained from a man in his forties or fifties. V is TRBV4-2 and J is TRBJ2-1, with a weak D call TRBD2 (5 bases). Sequencing was carried out using memory CD4+ T cells sorted from PBMCs. The CDR3 loop is CASSKRRENEQFF. The CDR3, as DNA: TGTGCCAGCAGCAAACGTAGGGAGAATGAGCAGTTCTTC.